This T cell receptor beta chain was documented in a study of blood T cell repertoires in COVID-19 (dated by TCRdb to 2019 to 2021). As for the study more broadly: Collaborator samples came from the United States, Italy and Spain and covered acute and convalescent phases of COVID-19. Subjects who had been exposed to COVID-19, were actively infected with it, or had recovered from it provided the deeply sampled blood TCRbeta repertoires that made up the dataset. HLA class I and class II types, where available, came from metadata supplied by the sample provider rather than from assay-based typing. The prospective study material was composed of cDNA or gDNA derived from T cells, B-cell-depleted T cells, or PBMCs. A de-identified subject ID, COVID-19 status, age in years and sex were almost always included in the sample metadata. The repertoires were made available in a free public database intended to serve as a resource for research on the immune response to SARS-CoV-2. Samples came from the ongoing ImmuneRACE study (first 160 participants) plus 1,254 subjects from 6 global collaborators. What the research found in general, with its limitations: The quantity of clinical and demographic metadata differed by source and by participant and was supplied without curation.

TCRbeta CDR3 regions were amplified from genomic DNA using the immunoSEQ Assay, a bias-controlled multiplex PCR. In the original analysis: The number of nucleated cells in each sample was estimated by amplification of reference gene primers within the assay. To quantify the absolute abundance of each unique TCRbeta CDR3 rearrangement, sequence reads were collapsed and filtered. For each sample, productive Simpson clonality was calculated as the square root of Simpson's diversity index across productive rearrangements. TCRdb stores this immuneACCESS table with in-frame sequences only. Part of the clones is absent; in the studies checked, under half of the shortfall reflects unresolved V genes, and no reason is known for the rest. V and J calls and clone size are given by that table; D and trimming were obtained from the DNA. Counted in this sample were some 200,000 clones; roughly 94% of them appeared once. Roughly 0.76% of the sample rests with the top ten.

Counted from cysteine to phenylalanine, this CDR3 has 15 amino acids. Left in the record is the CDR3 DNA by itself, 45 bases read in frame from the first base. V ends up 3 bases short and J 5 bases short, with an unmatched junction base count of 5. Per the germline V gene (reference sequence), LGHDT is the CDR1 and YNNKEL is the CDR2. This clone was picked up one time. It has no known antigen specificity. No quality values exist for individual bases; no much larger clone is one base distant. In Seattle, one collaborating source enrolled patients while the infection was active and tracked those patients longitudinally over the course of disease. Whole blood was collected in K2EDTA tubes by collaborating institutions according to the institutions' own protocols. For TCRbeta analysis, collaborators shipped samples in one of three forms: frozen whole blood, isolated PBMCs, or DNA extracted from either of those sample types.

The sample taken for sequencing was peripheral blood. The chain is made from TRBV3-1 (or the pseudogene TRBV3-2) and TRBJ2-5, with 11 bases aligning to TRBD2. The TCR was taken from a man under 40 with COVID-19, enrolled during active disease. CDR3 region: CASSQIAGGWETQYF. The DNA sequence follows: TGTGCCAGCAGCCAGATAGCGGGGGGGTGGGAGACCCAGTACTTC.